One and the same sample provided the 5 T cell receptor beta chains below, sequenced in a study of T cells in localized non-small cell lung cancer (dated by TCRdb to about 2020). The library was generated by the immunoSEQ multiplex PCR assay. TCRdb's version of the immuneACCESS table is confined to in-frame rearrangements and falls short of the full clone set. An unresolved V gene accounts for under half of the shortfall where checked; the remainder is of unknown origin. The sample data list about 72,000 clones, and about four fifths of these were observed just once. Around an eighth of the sample comes from the top ten. This material consisted of peripheral blood, taken before any cancer treatment. These receptors were taken from a female donor at least 60 years old with stage I lung adenocarcinoma.

The chain joins TRBV5-1 to TRBJ2-7; D tentatively reads TRBD1 or TRBD2 (5 bases each). CDR3 length: 14 amino acids. V was shortened by 6 bases and J by 1 base, with 14 bases between the two germline ends. Germline CDR1 and CDR2: SGHRS and YFSETQ. The CDR3 loop reads CASKSTEGSYEQYF. The CDR3 DNA reads TGCGCCAGCAAGTCTACCGAGGGGTCCTACGAGCAGTACTTC.

This rearrangement joins TRBV7-8 to TRBJ2-2; TRBD1 aligns across 11 bases. The ends lost 1 base at V and 1 base at J; junction bases unmatched: 5. Germline-derived CDR1 and CDR2 are SGHVS and FQNEAQ. This CDR3 has 18 amino acids. The DNA of the CDR3 is TGTGCCAGCAGCTTAGTTCAGGGGACAGGGGGGAACACCGGGGAGCTGTTTTTT. As protein: CASSLVQGTGGNTGELFF.

The CDR3 sequence: CASSPKTNTYEQYF. The DNA of the CDR3 is TGTGCCAGCAGTCCCAAGACTAATACCTACGAGCAGTACTTC. The rearrangement uses TRBV7-9 and TRBJ2-7; a weak D match, TRBD2 (5 bases). Germline loops: CDR1 SEHNR, CDR2 FQNEAQ (reference sequence). V lost 6 bases and J lost 2, with 14 bases in between. This CDR3 is built from 14 residues.

J is TRBJ2-3 and V is TRBV5-4; no clear D gene. The germline V gene encodes CDR1 SGHNT and CDR2 YYREEE (reference sequence). V shed 1 base and J shed 1 base, with 10 bases lying between them. The CDR3 consists of 15 residues. The CDR3 sequence is CASSLQWAGTDTQYF. In nucleotides, the CDR3 is TGTGCCAGCAGCTTGCAGTGGGCTGGCACAGATACGCAGTATTTT.

The chain uses TRBV5-1 and TRBJ1-2; D may be TRBD1 (5 bases). Trimming removed 7 bases at V and 7 bases at J, with 17 bases between. The CDR3 is 13 residues long. Per the germline V gene, CDR1 is SGHRS and CDR2 is YFSETQ. The CDR3, as DNA: TGCGCCAGCGGGGAGGAGGGACTGGGTGGCTACACCTTC. It yields the protein CASGEEGLGGYTF.